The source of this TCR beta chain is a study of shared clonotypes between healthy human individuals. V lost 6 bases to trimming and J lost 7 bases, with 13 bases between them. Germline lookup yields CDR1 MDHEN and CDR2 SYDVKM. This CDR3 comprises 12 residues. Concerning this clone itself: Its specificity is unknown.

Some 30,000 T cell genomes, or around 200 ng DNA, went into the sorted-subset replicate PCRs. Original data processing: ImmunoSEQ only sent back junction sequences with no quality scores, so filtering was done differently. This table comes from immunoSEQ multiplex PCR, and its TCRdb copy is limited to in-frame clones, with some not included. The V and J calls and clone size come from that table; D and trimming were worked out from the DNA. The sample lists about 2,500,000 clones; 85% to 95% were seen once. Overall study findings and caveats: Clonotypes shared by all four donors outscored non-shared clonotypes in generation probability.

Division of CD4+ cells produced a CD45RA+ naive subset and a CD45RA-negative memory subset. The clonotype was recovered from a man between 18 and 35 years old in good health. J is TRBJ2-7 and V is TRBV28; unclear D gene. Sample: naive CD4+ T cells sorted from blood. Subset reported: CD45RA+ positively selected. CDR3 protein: CASSKPVGEQYF. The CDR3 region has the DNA TGTGCCAGCAGCAAGCCCGTGGGGGAGCAGTACTTC.